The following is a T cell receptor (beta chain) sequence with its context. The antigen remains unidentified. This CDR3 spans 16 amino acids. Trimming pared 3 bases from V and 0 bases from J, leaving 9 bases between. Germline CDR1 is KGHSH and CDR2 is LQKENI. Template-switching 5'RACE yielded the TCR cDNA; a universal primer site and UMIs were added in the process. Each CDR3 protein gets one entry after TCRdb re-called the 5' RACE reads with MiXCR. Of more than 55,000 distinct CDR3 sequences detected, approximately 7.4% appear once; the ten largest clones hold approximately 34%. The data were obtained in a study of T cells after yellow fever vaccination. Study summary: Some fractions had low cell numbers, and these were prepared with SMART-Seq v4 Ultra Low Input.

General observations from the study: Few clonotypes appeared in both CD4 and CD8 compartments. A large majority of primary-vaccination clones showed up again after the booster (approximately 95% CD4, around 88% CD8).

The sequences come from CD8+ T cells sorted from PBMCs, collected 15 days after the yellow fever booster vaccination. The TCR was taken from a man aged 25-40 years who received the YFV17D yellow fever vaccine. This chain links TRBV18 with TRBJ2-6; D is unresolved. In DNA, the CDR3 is TGTGCCAGCTCACCGGCGGCCTACTCTGGGGCCAACGTCCTGACTTTC. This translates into CASSPAAYSGANVLTF.